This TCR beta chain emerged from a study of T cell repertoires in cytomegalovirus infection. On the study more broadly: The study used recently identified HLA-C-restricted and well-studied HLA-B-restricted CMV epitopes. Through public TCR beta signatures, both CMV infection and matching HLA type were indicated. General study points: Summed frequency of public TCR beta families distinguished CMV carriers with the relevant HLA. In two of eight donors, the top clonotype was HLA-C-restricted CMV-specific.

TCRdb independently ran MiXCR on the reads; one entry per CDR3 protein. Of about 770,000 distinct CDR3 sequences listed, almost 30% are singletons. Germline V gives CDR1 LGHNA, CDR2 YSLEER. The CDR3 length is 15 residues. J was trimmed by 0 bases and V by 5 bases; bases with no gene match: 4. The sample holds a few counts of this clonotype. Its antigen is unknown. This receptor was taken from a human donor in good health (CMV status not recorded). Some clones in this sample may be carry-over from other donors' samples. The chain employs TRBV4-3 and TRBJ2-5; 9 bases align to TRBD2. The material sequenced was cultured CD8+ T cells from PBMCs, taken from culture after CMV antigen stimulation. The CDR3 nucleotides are TGCGCCAGCAGCAATAGCGGGGGCGACCAAGAGACCCAGTACTTC. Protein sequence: CASSNSGGDQETQYF.